The next 6 T cell receptor beta chains were all read from a single sample in a study of Graves' ophthalmopathy and Graves' hyperthyroidism listed by TCRdb under 2018. Sequencing was performed on an Illumina HiSeq 2000. For repertoire sequencing, the TCR beta CDR3 regions were amplified from RNA transcripts. HTBI primers and the Qiagen OneStep RT-PCR kit were used in a first-round RT-PCR, which was followed by a second-round multiplex PCR, size selection and purification. TCRdb redid the processing of the public reads, applying fastp at Q25 and MiXCR, and retained in-frame beta chains. Every distinct CDR3 protein forms one entry, paired with its most common genes and DNA. In all, the sample holds around 520,000 distinct CDR3 sequences, and 39% of those were seen once. The ten largest clones add up to approximately 4.1% of the sample. Input material: peripheral blood or thyroid tissue (not recorded which). The receptors originated from an adult man with Graves' hyperthyroidism.

This rearrangement joins TRBV20-1 to TRBJ1-2, with TRBD1 matching 8 bases. The V gene end was trimmed by 4 bases and the J gene end by 8 bases; junction bases not matched to a gene: 3. Germline V gene data show CDR1 as DFQATT and CDR2 as SNEGSKA (reference sequence). CDR3 length: 11 amino acids. The CDR3 region is CSAIWTGGYTF. The CDR3 region has the DNA TGCAGTGCTATCTGGACAGGGGGCTACACCTTC.

This clonotype occurred a few times. The CDR3: CASSDRINYGYTF. As DNA, the CDR3 is TGTGCCAGCAGCGACAGAATCAACTATGGCTACACCTTC. This sequence joins TRBV7-2 and TRBJ1-2; TRBD1 is a possible D gene (5 bases). V shed 5 bases and J shed 2 bases, with 9 bases lying between them. CDR1 and CDR2 (germline): SGHTA, FQGNSA. The CDR3 sequence is 13 residues long. Supplemented by reference TRBV7-2 and TRBJ1-2, the full variable domain reads GAGVSQSPSNKVTEKGKDVELRCDPISGHTALYWYRQSLGQGLEFLIYFQGNSAPDKSGLPSDRFSAERTGGSVSTLTIQRTQQEDSAVYLCASSDRINYGYTFGSGTRLTVV.

The chain is built from TRBV10-2 and TRBJ1-2; 9 bases line up with TRBD1. J was trimmed by 3 bases and V by 5 bases; bases with no gene match: 7. Germline loops: CDR1 WSHSY, CDR2 SAAADI. The length of the CDR3 is 15 residues. CDR3 sequence reads: CASSSFTGGHYGYTF. Here the CDR3 DNA reads TGCGCCAGCAGTTCATTTACAGGGGGCCACTATGGCTACACCTTC.

The sample holds many counts of this clonotype. The gene calls are TRBV12-3 or TRBV12-4 and TRBJ2-7, with D possibly being TRBD2 (5 bases). The CDR3 is made up of 14 amino acids. The V gene lost 2 bases and the J gene lost 2 bases, with 10 bases spanning the gap. The CDR3 protein is CASSLRVGAYEQYF. In nucleotides, the CDR3 is TGTGCCAGCAGTTTAAGGGTCGGGGCCTACGAGCAGTACTTC.

This clonotype appeared many times. This rearrangement joins TRBV6-4 to TRBJ2-2; 13 nucleotides line up with TRBD2. The length of the CDR3 is 17 residues. Trimming cost V 4 bases and J 0 bases; bases outside gene matches: 2. CDR1 MRHNA and CDR2 SNTAGT come from the germline V gene. The CDR3 region is CASSVTSGGTNTGELFF. CDR3 DNA: TGTGCCAGCAGTGTGACTAGCGGGGGGACGAACACCGGGGAGCTGTTTTTT.

There are many counts of this clonotype. The rearrangement joins TRBV7-9 to TRBJ1-1, with a tentative D call TRBD1 (5 bases). Per the germline V gene, CDR1 is SEHNR and CDR2 is FQNEAQ (reference sequence). The CDR3 spans 14 residues. Deletions cut 5 bases from V and 4 bases from J, with 14 bases between. The CDR3 DNA is TGTGCCAGCAGCACGGGGGAAAGGGGCACTGAAGCTTTCTTT. Its protein product is CASSTGERGTEAFF.